This T cell receptor beta chain emerged from a study of metastatic and nonmetastatic thyroid tumors. Study-level information: Repertoire comparison spanned blood and tumor or nodule tissue of malignant and benign thyroid patients.

This clone occurred many times. The CDR3 is 14 residues long. Germline V CDR1 and CDR2: MDHEN, SYDVKM. V lost 11 bases to trimming and J lost 6 bases, with 17 bases between them. TCRdb redid the clone calls on the PCR reads using MiXCR. Of some 84,000 clones in the sample, around 9.1% are singletons; the top ten hold 8% to 10%. No patient received treatment before thyroid surgery. V and J are TRBV28 and TRBJ1-6; a weak D match, TRBD1 (5 bases). The clonotype was recovered from a female donor with papillary thyroid cancer or a benign thyroid nodule (not recorded which). Some clones in this sample may be carry-over from other donors' samples. Sequencing was carried out using blood. DNA for the CDR3: TGTGCCCCCCGGGGGGGGGGGGGTAATTCACCCCTCCACTTT. This gives the protein CAPRGGGGNSPLHF.